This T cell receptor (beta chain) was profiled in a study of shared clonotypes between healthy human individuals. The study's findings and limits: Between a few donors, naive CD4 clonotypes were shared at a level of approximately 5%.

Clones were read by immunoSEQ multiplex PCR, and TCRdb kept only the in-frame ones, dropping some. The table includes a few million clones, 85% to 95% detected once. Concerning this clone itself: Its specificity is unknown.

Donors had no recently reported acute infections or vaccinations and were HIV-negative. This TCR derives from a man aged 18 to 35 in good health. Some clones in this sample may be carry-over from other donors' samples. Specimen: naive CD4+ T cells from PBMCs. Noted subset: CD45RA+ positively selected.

The CDR3 coding sequence is TGTGCCAGCAGCTCAGGACTGGGACTGAGGGATGAGCAGTTCTTC. Translated: CASSSGLGLRDEQFF. The genes are TRBV7-8 and TRBJ2-1; the D gene is possibly TRBD2 (6 bases). The CDR3 has 15 amino acids. Trimming removed 4 bases at V and 8 bases at J, with 18 bases between. Germline CDR1 is SGHVS and CDR2 is FQNEAQ. The variable domain in full, completed from reference TRBV7-8 and TRBJ2-1, reads GAGVSQSPRYKVAKRGQDVALRCDPISGHVSLFWYQQALGQGPEFLTYFQNEAQLDKSGLPSDRFFAERPEGSVSTLKIQRTQQEDSAVYLCASSSGLGLRDEQFFGPGTRLTVL.